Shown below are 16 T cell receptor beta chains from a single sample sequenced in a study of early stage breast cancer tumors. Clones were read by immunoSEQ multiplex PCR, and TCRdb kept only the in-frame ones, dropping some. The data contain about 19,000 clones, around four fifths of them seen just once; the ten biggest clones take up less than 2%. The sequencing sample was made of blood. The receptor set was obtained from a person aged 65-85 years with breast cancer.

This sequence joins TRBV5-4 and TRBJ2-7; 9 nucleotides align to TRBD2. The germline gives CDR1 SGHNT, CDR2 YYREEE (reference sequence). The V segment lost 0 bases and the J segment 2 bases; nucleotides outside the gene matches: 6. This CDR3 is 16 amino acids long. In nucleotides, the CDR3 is TGTGCCAGCAGCTTGGGGAGCGGGGGGCTCCCCTACGAGCAGTACTTC. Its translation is CASSLGSGGLPYEQYF.

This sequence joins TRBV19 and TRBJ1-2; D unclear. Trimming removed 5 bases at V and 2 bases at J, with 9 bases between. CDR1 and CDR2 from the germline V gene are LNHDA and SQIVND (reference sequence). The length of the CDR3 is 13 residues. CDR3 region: CASSLGVNYGYTF. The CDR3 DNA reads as TGTGCCAGTAGTTTAGGCGTCAACTATGGCTACACCTTC.

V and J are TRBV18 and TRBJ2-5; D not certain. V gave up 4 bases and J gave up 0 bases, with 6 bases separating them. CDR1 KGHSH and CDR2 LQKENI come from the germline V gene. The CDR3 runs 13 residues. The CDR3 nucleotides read TGTGCCAGCTCACTTCTAGACCAAGAGACCCAGTACTTC. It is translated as CASSLLDQETQYF.

The DNA for the CDR3 is TGTGCCAGCAGCAAAGAAGTGGGCAGAGCCAAAAACATTCAGTACTTC. Translating it yields CASSKEVGRAKNIQYF. The chain carries TRBV21-1 and TRBJ2-4; the table's D call, TRBD1, has no DNA check behind it. TRBV21-1 is flagged as a pseudogene. CDR3 size: 16 residues.

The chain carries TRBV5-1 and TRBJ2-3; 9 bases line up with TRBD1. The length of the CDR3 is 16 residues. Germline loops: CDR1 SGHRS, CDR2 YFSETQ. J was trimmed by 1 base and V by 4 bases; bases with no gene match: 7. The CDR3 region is CASSLGGQGGTDTQYF. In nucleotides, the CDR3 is TGCGCCAGCAGCCTTGGGGGACAGGGAGGCACAGATACGCAGTATTTT. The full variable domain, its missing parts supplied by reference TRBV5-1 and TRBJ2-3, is KAGVTQTPRYLIKTRGQQVTLSCSPISGHRSVSWYQQTPGQGLQFLFEYFSETQRNKGNFPGRFSGRQFSNSRSEMNVSTLELGDSALYLCASSLGGQGGTDTQYFGPGTRLTVL.

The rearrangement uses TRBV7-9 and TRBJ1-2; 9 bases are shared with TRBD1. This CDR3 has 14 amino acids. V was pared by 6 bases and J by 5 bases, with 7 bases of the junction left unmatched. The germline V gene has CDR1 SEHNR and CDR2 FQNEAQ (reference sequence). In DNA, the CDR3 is TGTGCCAGCAGACCACAGGGGGCTATTTATGGCTACACCTTC. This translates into CASRPQGAIYGYTF.

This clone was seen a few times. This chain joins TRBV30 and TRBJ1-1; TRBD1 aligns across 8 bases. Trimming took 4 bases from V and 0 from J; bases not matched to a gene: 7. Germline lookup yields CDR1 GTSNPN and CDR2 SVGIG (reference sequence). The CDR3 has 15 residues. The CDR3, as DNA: TGTGCCTGGACCAAACAGGGGGTAATGAACACTGAAGCTTTCTTT. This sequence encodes CAWTKQGVMNTEAFF.

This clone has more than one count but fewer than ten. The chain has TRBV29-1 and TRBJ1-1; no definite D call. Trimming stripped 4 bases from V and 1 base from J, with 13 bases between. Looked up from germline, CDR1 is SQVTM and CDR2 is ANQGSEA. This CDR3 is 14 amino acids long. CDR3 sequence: CSVVLTSWNTEAFF. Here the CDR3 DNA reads TGCAGCGTTGTTCTGACTTCGTGGAACACTGAAGCTTTCTTT.

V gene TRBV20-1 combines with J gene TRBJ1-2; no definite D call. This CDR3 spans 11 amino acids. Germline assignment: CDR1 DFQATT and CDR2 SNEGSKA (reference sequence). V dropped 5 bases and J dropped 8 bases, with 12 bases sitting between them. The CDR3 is CSAFTSEGYTF. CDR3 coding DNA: TGCAGTGCTTTTACCTCCGAGGGCTACACCTTC.

CDR3 nucleotides: TGCAGCGGGAGGGGACAGGGGAGCTCCTACGAGCAGTACTTC. This codes for CSGRGQGSSYEQYF. V usage is TRBV29-1 and J usage is TRBJ2-7, with TRBD1 matching over 10 bases. This CDR3 has 14 amino acids. V lost 7 bases to trimming and J lost 0 bases; unmatched junction nucleotides: 6. Per germline, CDR1 SQVTM and CDR2 ANQGSEA.

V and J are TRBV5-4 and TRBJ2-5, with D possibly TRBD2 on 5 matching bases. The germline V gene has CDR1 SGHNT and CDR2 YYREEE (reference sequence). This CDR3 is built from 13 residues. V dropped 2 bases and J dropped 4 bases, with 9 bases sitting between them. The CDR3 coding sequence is TGTGCCAGCAGCTTCTCGGGGTCAGAGACCCAGTACTTC. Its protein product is CASSFSGSETQYF.

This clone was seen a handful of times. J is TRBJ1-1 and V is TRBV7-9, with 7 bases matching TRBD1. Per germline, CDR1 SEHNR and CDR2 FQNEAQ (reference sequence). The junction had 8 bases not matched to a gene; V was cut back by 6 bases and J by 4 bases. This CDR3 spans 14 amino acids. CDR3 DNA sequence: TGTGCCAGCAGAATTGGACAGGTACGCACTGAAGCTTTCTTT. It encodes CASRIGQVRTEAFF.

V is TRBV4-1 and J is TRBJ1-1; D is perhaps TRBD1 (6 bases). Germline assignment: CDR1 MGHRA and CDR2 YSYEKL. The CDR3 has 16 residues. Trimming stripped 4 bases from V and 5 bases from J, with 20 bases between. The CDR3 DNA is TGCGCCAGCAGCCGGACACAAGATTTCCAGGGGACTGAAGCTTTCTTT. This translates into CASSRTQDFQGTEAFF.

The CDR3 protein is CASYRGYNSPLHF. The CDR3, as DNA: TGTGCCAGCTACAGGGGCTATAATTCACCCCTCCACTTT. V usage is TRBV28 and J usage is TRBJ1-6, with TRBD1 matching over 7 bases. CDR3 length: 13 amino acids. Per the germline V gene, CDR1 is MDHEN and CDR2 is SYDVKM. V dropped 8 bases and J dropped 3; count of bases not matched to a gene: 1.

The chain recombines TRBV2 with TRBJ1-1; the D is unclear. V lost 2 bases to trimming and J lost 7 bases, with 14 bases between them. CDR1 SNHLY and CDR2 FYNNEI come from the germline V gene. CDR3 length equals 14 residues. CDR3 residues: CASSERVKGDEAFF. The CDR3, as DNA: TGTGCCAGCAGTGAACGGGTAAAAGGAGATGAAGCTTTCTTT.

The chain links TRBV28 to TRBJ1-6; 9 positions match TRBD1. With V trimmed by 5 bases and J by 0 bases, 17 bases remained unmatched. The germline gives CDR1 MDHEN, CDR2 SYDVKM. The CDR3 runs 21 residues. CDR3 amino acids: CASSPTGGWEGSSSYNSPLHF. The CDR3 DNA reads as TGTGCCAGCAGTCCTACAGGGGGCTGGGAGGGTTCTAGCTCCTATAATTCACCCCTCCACTTT.